These 12 T cell receptor beta chains were all obtained from the same sample, sequenced in a study of immune heterogeneity within non-small cell lung tumors. The TCR beta CDR3 region was amplified by multiplex PCR employing 32 V and 13 J primers. TCRdb processed the multiplex PCR reads anew with MiXCR; each CDR3 protein has one entry. The table lists about 20,000 distinct CDR3 sequences, roughly 29% of them singletons. Genomic DNA extracted from bulk tumor tissue served as template. A total of 600 ng was used per sample. Several biopsies per primary tumor, spaced far apart, were taken during surgery. Patients underwent curative surgery for non-small cell lung cancer (untreated and newly diagnosed). The sequencing input was lung tumor tissue. The source is a man aged 35-49 years with non-small cell lung cancer.

This clonotype showed up just once. Since a much larger clone is just one base distant, this may be a read error. The rearrangement links TRBV6-2 or TRBV6-3 to TRBJ2-7; D unclear. This CDR3 comprises 18 residues. Trimming shortened V by 5 bases and J by 1 base, and 24 bases separated the two germline ends. Germline assignment: CDR1 MNHEY and CDR2 SVGEGT. CDR3 sequence: CASSKGSSWSVRSYEQYF. The DNA of the CDR3 is TGTGCCAGCAGTAAAGGTAGTAGCTGGAGTGTCAGGTCCTACGAGCAGTACTTC.

This sequence joins TRBV29-1 and TRBJ2-3; the D is unclear. The germline V and J ends were trimmed by 5 bases and 5 bases, with 11 bases remaining between them. This CDR3 contains 12 residues. Germline V gene data show CDR1 as SQVTM and CDR2 as ANQGSEA. The CDR3: CSVSAKGDTQYF. CDR3 in DNA: TGCAGCGTTTCCGCTAAAGGAGATACGCAGTATTTT.

Concerning this clonotype: The junction departs from germline at one end; a sequencing error may be responsible. CDR3 coding DNA: TGTGCCAGCCGGACGACAGGGCCCACCGGGGAGATGTTTTTT. Translated: CASRTTGPTGEMFF. The rearrangement uses TRBV19 and TRBJ2-2, with 7 bases identical to TRBD1. Germline values: CDR1 LNHDA, CDR2 SQIVND (reference sequence). This CDR3 comprises 14 residues.

The rearrangement joins TRBV6-1 to TRBJ2-2; 7 nucleotides agree with TRBD2. From germline, CDR1 is MNHNS and CDR2 SASEGT. This CDR3 comprises 17 residues. The J segment lost 7 bases and the V segment lost 3 bases, leaving 14 bases of the junction unmatched. This CDR3 is CASSDGEGRHQHGELFF. Written as DNA, the CDR3 is TGTGCCAGCAGTGATGGGGAGGGCAGACACCAACACGGGGAGCTGTTTTTT.

The rearrangement joins TRBV19 to TRBJ2-1; TRBD2 matches 8 bases. Germline V gene lookup returns CDR1 LNHDA and CDR2 SQIVND (reference sequence). This CDR3 is built from 16 residues. V was pared by 5 bases and J by 6 bases, with 12 bases of the junction left unmatched. The CDR3 protein is CASSSGGTVGRNEQFF. In DNA form, the CDR3 reads TGTGCCAGTAGTTCGGGGGGGACTGTTGGACGCAATGAGCAGTTCTTC.

Regarding this clonotype: A much larger clone sits a single nucleotide away, making a read error possible. The V call is TRBV20-1, the J call TRBJ2-7; D unresolved. In germline, CDR1 is DFQATT, CDR2 SNEGSKA (reference sequence). This CDR3 spans 14 amino acids. CDR3 DNA: TGCAGAGCTCTAGTCTCGCGAGGCGGCTACGAGCAGTACTTC. It is translated as CRALVSRGGYEQYF.

A remark on this clonotype: The junction does not match germline at one end; this may be a read error. The J gene is TRBJ1-3, the V gene TRBV20-1, with D unclear. The CDR3 totals 11 residues. Germline-derived CDR1 and CDR2 are DFQATT and SNEGSKA (reference sequence). The CDR3 region has the DNA TGCATTGCTAGAGTGGGAAACACCATATATTTT. This gives the protein CIARVGNTIYF.

In this sample, this clonotype turned up a few times. The chain links TRBV20-1 to TRBJ2-1, with 11 bases lining up with TRBD2. V gave up 2 bases and J gave up 3 bases; unmatched junction bases: 6. The CDR3 extends over 16 amino acids. Germline-derived CDR1 and CDR2 are DFQATT and SNEGSKA (reference sequence). The CDR3 DNA sequence: TGCAGTGCTAGATCCCCTGGACTAGCGGGCTACAATGAGCAGTTCTTC. Protein sequence: CSARSPGLAGYNEQFF.

Only a few counts were recorded for this clonotype. The CDR3 reads CASSQGLRLNEQFF. The CDR3 DNA is TGTGCCAGCAGCCAAGGACTACGTCTAAATGAGCAGTTCTTC. This sequence joins TRBV4-2 and TRBJ2-1, with D possibly matching TRBD2 (5 bases). The CDR3 totals 14 residues. Trimming removed 1 base from V and 7 bases from J, with 11 bases in between. Germline CDR1 reads LGHNA; CDR2 reads YNFKEQ.

This clonotype was seen repeatedly, ten times or more. The V call is TRBV20-1, the J call TRBJ1-5; possible D gene TRBD1, 5 bases. This CDR3 contains 13 residues. The germline gives CDR1 DFQATT, CDR2 SNEGSKA (reference sequence). Between the trimmed V and J ends, which lost 8 bases and 7 bases, there was a span of 18 bases. CDR3 amino acids: CSTGQGRGQPQHF. The CDR3 nucleotides are TGCAGTACGGGGCAGGGAAGAGGCCAGCCCCAGCATTTT.

The chain combines TRBV11-3 with TRBJ2-1, with TRBD2 identical over 12 bases. Trimming took 5 bases from V and 13 from J; bases not matched to a gene: 12. Germline V gene data show CDR1 as SGHNT and CDR2 as YENEEA. This CDR3 spans 15 amino acids. The DNA for the CDR3 is TGTGCCAGCAGCGTAGCCAATCTAGCGGGAGGGAGACAGTTCTTC. It specifies CASSVANLAGGRQFF.

The V gene is TRBV7-9, the J gene TRBJ2-3; TRBD2 might be the D (5 bases). Germline V gene data show CDR1 as SEHNR and CDR2 as FQNEAQ (reference sequence). The CDR3 consists of 14 residues. V lost 3 bases and J 0 bases, leaving 7 bases between the germline ends. For the CDR3, the DNA is TGTGCCAGCAGCTTCGGCGGGAGCACAGATACGCAGTATTTT. Protein: CASSFGGSTDTQYF.